This T cell receptor beta chain was observed in a study of metastatic and nonmetastatic thyroid tumors. Study at large: Repertoire comparison spanned blood and tumor or nodule tissue of malignant and benign thyroid patients. General study points: Malignant thyroid tumors reportedly exceeded benign nodules significantly in TCR beta diversity, with the difference appearing in blood and tumor.

The CDR3 is 15 amino acids. Germline CDR1 reads DFQATT; CDR2 reads SNEGSKA (reference sequence). Trimming cost V 2 bases and J 4 bases; bases outside gene matches: 5. Original processing methods: CDR3 was compared across clinicopathological groups, and the resulting differences were used to build a distant-metastasis classifier for papillary thyroid cancer. Using MiXCR, TCRdb re-called clones from the PCR reads. The authors' filters were not applied to this entry. Altogether about 39,000 clones are present, about 20% being singletons, with the ten largest covering roughly 15%. This clone has only one observation. Antigen: not known. A much larger clone is a single base away; this may be a read error. Thyroid surgery was preceded by no treatment in any patient.

The sequence came from a female donor with papillary thyroid cancer or a benign thyroid nodule (not recorded which). Some clones in this sample may be carry-over from other donors' samples. Sequenced input: tumor tissue. V and J are TRBV20-1 and TRBJ2-5; 12 positions match TRBD1. The CDR3 region has the DNA TGCAGTGCTAGATCCGGGACAGGGGGCGGAGAGACCCAGTACTTC. Encoded protein: CSARSGTGGGETQYF.